There are many counts of the clone carrying this TCR beta chain. This specimen belongs to a study of blood T cells in healthy people across ages. Turning to the study itself: Using template switching, researchers captured about one barcoded beta molecule for each two T cells.

With a J-beta primer mix and a sample-barcoded 5' primer, a second PCR ran about 7 to 12 cycles. TCRdb re-called the 5' RACE reads through MiXCR, storing one row per CDR3 protein. Among some 790,000 distinct CDR3 sequences, roughly 26% were seen once, and the ten largest hold approximately 15%. The CDR3 loop spans 14 amino acids. The ends lost 1 base at V and 2 bases at J; junction bases unmatched: 1. Looked up from germline, CDR1 is SEHNR and CDR2 is FQNEAQ (reference sequence). The receptor's source is an elderly woman in good health. What was sequenced was blood. V and J are TRBV7-9 and TRBJ2-7, with 8 nucleotides matching TRBD1. CDR3 bases: TGTGCCAGCAGCTTAGAACAGGGGGCCTACGAGCAGTACTTC. Protein sequence: CASSLEQGAYEQYF.